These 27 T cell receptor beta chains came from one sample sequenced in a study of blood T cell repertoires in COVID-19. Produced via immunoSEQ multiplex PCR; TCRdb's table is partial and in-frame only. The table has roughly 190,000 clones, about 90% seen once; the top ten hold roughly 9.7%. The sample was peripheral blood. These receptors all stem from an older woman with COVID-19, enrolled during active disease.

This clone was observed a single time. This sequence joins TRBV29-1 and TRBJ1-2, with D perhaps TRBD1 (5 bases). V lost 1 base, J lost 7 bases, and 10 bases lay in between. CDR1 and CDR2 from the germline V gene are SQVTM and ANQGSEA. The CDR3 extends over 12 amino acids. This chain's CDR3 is CSVEGGGGGYTF. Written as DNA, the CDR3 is TGCAGCGTTGAAGGTGGGGGGGGTGGCTACACCTTC.

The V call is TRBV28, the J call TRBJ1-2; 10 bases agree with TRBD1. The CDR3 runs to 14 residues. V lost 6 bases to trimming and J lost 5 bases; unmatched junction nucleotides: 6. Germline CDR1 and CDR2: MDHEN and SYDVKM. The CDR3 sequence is CASSSPGQGYGYTF. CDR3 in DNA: TGTGCCAGCAGCTCACCGGGACAGGGGTATGGCTACACCTTC.

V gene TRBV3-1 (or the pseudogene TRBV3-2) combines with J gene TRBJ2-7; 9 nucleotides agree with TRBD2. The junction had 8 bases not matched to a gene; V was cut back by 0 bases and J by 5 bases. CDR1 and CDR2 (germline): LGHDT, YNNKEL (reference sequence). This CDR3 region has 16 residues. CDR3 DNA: TGTGCCAGCAGCCAAGAAGTTAGCGGGAGATTCAACGAGCAGTACTTC. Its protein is CASSQEVSGRFNEQYF.

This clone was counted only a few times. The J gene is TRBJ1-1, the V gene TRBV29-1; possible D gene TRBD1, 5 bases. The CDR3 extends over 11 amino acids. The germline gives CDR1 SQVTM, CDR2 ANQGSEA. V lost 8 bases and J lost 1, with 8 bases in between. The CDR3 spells CSSGQNTEAFF. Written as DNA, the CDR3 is TGCAGCTCCGGACAGAACACTGAAGCTTTCTTT.

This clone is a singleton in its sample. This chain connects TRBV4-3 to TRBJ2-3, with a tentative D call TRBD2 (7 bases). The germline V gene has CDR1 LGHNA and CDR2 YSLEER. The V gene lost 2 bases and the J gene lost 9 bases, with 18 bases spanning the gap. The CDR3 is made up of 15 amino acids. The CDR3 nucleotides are TGCGCCAGCAGCCAATTTGAGGGGGGGGTCCTAACGCAGTATTTT. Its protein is CASSQFEGGVLTQYF.

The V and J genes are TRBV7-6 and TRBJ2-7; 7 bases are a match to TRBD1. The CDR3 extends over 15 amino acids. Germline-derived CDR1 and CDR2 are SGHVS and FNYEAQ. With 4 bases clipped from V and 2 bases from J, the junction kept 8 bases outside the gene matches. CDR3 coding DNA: TGTGCCAGCAGCTCTAGACAGGGAACTACCTACGAGCAGTACTTC. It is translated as CASSSRQGTTYEQYF.

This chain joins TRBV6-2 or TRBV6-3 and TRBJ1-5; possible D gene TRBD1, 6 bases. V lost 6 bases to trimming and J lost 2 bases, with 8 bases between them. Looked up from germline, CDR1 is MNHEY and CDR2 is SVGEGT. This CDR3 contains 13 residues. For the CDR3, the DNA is TGTGCCAGCAGCGGGGGCCGCAATCAGCCCCAGCATTTT. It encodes CASSGGRNQPQHF.

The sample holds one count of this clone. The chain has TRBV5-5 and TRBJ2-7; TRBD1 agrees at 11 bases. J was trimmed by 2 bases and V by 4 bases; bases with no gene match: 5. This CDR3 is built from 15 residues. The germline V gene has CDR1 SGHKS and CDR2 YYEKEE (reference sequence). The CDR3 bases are TGTGCCAGCAGCATCCGGACAGGGGGCGCCTACGAGCAGTACTTC. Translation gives CASSIRTGGAYEQYF.

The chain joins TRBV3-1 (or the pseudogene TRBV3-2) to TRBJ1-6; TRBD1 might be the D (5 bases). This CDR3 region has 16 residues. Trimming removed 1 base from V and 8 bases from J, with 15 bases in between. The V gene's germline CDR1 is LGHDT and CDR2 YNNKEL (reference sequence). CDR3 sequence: CASSQVGGTGDSPLHF. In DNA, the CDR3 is TGTGCCAGCAGCCAAGTCGGGGGGACTGGAGATTCACCCCTCCACTTT.

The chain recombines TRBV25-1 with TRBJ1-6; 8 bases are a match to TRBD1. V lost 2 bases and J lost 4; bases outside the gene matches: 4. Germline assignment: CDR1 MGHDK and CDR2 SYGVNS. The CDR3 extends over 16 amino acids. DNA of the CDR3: TGTGCCAGCAGTGAACCCGGGACAGGTTATAATTCACCCCTCCACTTT. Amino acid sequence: CASSEPGTGYNSPLHF.

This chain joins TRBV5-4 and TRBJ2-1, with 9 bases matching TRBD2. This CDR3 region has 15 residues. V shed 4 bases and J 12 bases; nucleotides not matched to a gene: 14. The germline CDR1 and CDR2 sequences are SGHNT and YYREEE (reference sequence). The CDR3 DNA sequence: TGTGCCAGCAGCCCAACAATCCAGCGGGAGGAGGGGCAGTTCTTC. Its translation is CASSPTIQREEGQFF.

In DNA form, the CDR3 reads TGTGCCAGCATCAGAGGGGGGGCGAACGAGCAGTACTTC. It specifies CASIRGGANEQYF. This chain joins TRBV6-5 and TRBJ2-7; the D gene is possibly TRBD2 (7 bases). This CDR3 contains 13 residues. Between the trimmed V and J ends, which lost 7 bases and 5 bases, there was a span of 15 bases. Germline loops: CDR1 MNHEY, CDR2 SVGAGI.

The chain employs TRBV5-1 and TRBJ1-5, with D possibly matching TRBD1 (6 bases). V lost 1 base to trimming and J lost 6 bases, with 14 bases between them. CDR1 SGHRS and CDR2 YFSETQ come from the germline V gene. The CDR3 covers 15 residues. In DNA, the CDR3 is TGCGCCAGCAGCTTGAGGGGGACATCGATTCAGCCCCAGCATTTT. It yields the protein CASSLRGTSIQPQHF.

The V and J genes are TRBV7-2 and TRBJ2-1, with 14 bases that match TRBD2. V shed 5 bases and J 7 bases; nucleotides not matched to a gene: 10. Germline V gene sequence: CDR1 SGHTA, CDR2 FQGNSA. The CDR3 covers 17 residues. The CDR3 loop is CASSAGTSGRGRNEQFF. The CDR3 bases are TGTGCCAGCAGCGCCGGGACTAGCGGGAGAGGGCGAAATGAGCAGTTCTTC.

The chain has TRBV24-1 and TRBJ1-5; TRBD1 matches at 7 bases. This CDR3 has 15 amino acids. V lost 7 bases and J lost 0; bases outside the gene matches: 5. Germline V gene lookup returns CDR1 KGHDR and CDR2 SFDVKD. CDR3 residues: CATRATGDSNQPQHF. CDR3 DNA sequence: TGTGCCACCAGGGCCACAGGGGATAGCAATCAGCCCCAGCATTTT.

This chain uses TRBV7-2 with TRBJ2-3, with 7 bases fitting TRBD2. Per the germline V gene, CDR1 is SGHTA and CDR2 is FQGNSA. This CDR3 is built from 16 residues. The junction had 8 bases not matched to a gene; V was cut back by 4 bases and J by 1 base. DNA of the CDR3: TGTGCCAGCAGCTCCGTTACTAGCGTGGGCACAGATACGCAGTATTTT. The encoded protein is CASSSVTSVGTDTQYF.

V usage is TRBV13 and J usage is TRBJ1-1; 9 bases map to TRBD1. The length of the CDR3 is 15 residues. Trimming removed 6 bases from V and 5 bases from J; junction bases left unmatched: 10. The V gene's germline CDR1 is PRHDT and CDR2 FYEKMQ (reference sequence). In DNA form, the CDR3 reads TGTGCCAGCAGTTTACGCGGGACAGGGACGACTGAAGCTTTCTTT. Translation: CASSLRGTGTTEAFF.

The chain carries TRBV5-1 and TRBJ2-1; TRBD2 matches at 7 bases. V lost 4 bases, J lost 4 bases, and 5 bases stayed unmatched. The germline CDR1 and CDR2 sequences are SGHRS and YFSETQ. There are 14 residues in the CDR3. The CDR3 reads CASSRSSGYNEQFF. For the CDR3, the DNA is TGCGCCAGCAGCCGGTCTAGCGGATACAATGAGCAGTTCTTC. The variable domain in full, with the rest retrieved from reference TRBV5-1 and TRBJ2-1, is KAGVTQTPRYLIKTRGQQVTLSCSPISGHRSVSWYQQTPGQGLQFLFEYFSETQRNKGNFPGRFSGRQFSNSRSEMNVSTLELGDSALYLCASSRSSGYNEQFFGPGTRLTVL.

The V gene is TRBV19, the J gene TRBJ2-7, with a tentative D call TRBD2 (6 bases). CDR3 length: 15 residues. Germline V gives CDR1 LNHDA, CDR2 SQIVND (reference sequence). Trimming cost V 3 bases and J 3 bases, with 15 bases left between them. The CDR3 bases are TGTGCCAGTAGTATTACTGAGGGAGGCTTCTACGAGCAGTACTTC. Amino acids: CASSITEGGFYEQYF.

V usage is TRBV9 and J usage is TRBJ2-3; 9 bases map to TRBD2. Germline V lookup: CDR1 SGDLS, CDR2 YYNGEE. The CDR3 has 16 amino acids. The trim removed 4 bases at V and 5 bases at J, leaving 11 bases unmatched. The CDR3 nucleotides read TGTGCCAGCAGCCCCGAGGGGGCTAGCGGGAAAGATACGCAGTATTTT. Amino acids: CASSPEGASGKDTQYF. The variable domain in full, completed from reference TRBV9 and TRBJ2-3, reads DSGVTQTPKHLITATGQRVTLRCSPRSGDLSVYWYQQSLDQGLQFLIQYYNGEERAKGNILERFSAQQFPDLHSELNLSSLELGDSALYFCASSPEGASGKDTQYFGPGTRLTVL.

The CDR3 sequence: CASSFDRGPEAFF. The DNA of the CDR3 is TGTGCCAGCAGCTTTGACAGGGGACCTGAAGCTTTCTTT. The chain carries TRBV7-2 and TRBJ1-1; 8 positions agree with TRBD1. Germline V gene sequence: CDR1 SGHTA, CDR2 FQGNSA. Trimming removed 3 bases from V and 6 bases from J; junction bases left unmatched: 3. The CDR3 totals 13 residues.

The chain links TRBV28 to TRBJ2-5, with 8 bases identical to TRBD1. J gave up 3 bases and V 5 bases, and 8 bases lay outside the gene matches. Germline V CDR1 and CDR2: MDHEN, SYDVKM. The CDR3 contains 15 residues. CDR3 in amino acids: CASSPPDRVKETQYF. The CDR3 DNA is TGTGCCAGCAGTCCCCCGGACAGGGTAAAAGAGACCCAGTACTTC.

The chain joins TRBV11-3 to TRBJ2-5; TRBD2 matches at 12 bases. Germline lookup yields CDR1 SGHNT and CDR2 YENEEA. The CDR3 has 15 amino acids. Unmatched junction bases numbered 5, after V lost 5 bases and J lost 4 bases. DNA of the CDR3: TGTGCCAGCAGCCTGAGACTAGCGGGAGTAGAGACCCAGTACTTC. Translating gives CASSLRLAGVETQYF.

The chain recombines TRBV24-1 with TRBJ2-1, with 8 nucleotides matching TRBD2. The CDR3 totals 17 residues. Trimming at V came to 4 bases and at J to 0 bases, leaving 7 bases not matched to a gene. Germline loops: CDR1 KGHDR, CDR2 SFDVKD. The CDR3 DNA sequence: TGTGCCACCAGTGACCTTAGCGGGGTTAGCTCCTACAATGAGCAGTTCTTC. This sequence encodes CATSDLSGVSSYNEQFF.

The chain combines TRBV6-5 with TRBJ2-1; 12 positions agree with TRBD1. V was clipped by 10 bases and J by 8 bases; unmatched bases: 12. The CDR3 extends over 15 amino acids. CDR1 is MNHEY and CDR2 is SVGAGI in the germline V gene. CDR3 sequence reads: CATFPRGQGADEQFF. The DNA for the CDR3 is TGTGCCACCTTCCCCCGGGGACAGGGGGCTGATGAGCAGTTCTTC.

The CDR3 DNA sequence: TGTGCCAGCAGCCTGGCTAGTGGACTAGCGGGAGCCAAAAACATTCAGTACTTC. Protein product: CASSLASGLAGAKNIQYF. The V and J genes are TRBV3-1 (or the pseudogene TRBV3-2) and TRBJ2-4; 11 bases are a match to TRBD2. The V gene's germline CDR1 is LGHDT and CDR2 YNNKEL (reference sequence). V was clipped by 4 bases and J by 0 bases; unmatched bases: 8. The CDR3 runs to 18 residues.

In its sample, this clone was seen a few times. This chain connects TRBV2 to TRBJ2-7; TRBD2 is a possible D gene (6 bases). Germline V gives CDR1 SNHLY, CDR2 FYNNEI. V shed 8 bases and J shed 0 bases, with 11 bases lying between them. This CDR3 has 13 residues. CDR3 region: CASLMGLSYEQYF. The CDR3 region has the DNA TGTGCCAGCCTAATGGGACTCTCCTACGAGCAGTACTTC.